Listed below are T cell receptor beta chains from one sample, sequenced in a study of T cell responses to AZD1222 COVID-19 vaccine. Produced via immunoSEQ multiplex PCR; TCRdb's table is partial and in-frame only. The sample has around 94,000 clones; 70% to 90% are singletons. This specimen was peripheral blood, taken on day 0 of AZD1222 vaccination. All receptors derive from an adult in good health. CDR3s leave out the opening cysteine and the closing phenylalanine or tryptophan. Each record gives: V gene, J gene, CDR3 protein.

>TRBV4-1|TRBJ1-6
ASSQAVALPLH
>TRBV14|TRBJ1-1
ASSQGGGSTEAF
>TRBV28|TRBJ2-1
ASSLVRRNNEQF
>TRBV10-1|TRBJ2-2
ASLTPGTGETGELF
>TRBV18|TRBJ2-6
ASSPNLYVLT
>TRBV7-3|TRBJ1-1
ASSLIGGNTEAF
>TRBV28|TRBJ1-2
ATTEGGLAYGYT
>TRBV9|TRBJ1-1
ASGQNTEAF
>TRBV6-5|TRBJ2-4
ASRGVAWGKDIQY
>TRBV5-1|TRBJ1-1
ASSLGLYEGARNTEAF
>TRBV6-4|TRBJ2-2
ASSRTSGGTNTGELF
>TRBV5-1|TRBJ2-3
ASSLDSRGTTDTQY
>TRBV19|TRBJ2-3
ASSDRDIDYTDTQY
>TRBV14|TRBJ2-2
ASGKRQPGELF
>TRBV5-6|TRBJ2-3
ASSFGLAGTDTQY
>TRBV5-5|TRBJ1-2
ASSLGSLGANGYT
>TRBV21-1|TRBJ2-1
ASSPIAGGLSVRYNEQF
>TRBV7-6|TRBJ1-1
ASTSDVASNTEAF
>TRBV11-1|TRBJ1-5
ASSFDRNQPQH
>TRBV5-1|TRBJ2-5
ASSLARTVQETQY
>TRBV5-1|TRBJ2-3
ASSPDTTSTDTQY
>TRBV7-8|TRBJ2-7
ASSRVAIPDHEQY
>TRBV4-2|TRBJ2-3
ASSQDLAADTQY
>TRBV2|TRBJ2-4
ATRQEIAKNIQY
>TRBV2|TRBJ2-3
ASSPLLAGGDTQY
>TRBV7-4|TRBJ1-4
ASSPGTVNEKLF
>TRBV4-3|TRBJ1-6
ASSQDSGSPLH
>TRBV2|TRBJ2-2
ASSPDRGAGELF
>TRBV9|TRBJ2-3
ASSVEGAGPTDTQY
>TRBV19|TRBJ1-1
ASSVGQGAGAF
>TRBV9|TRBJ2-3
ASSLRGPTDTQY
>TRBV6-5|TRBJ1-1
ASPSGRGTEAF
>TRBV4-3|TRBJ2-3
ASSQAGPAGGTDTQY
>TRBV4-2|TRBJ1-2
ASSQGFNGQNGYT
>TRBV20-1|TRBJ1-1
SAPRGGEAF
>TRBV6-4|TRBJ2-2
ASSVEGASTGELF
>TRBV21-1|TRBJ2-3
ATLIRAGPPKTQY
>TRBV5-4|TRBJ2-5
ASSLVAGQQETQY
>TRBV5-1|TRBJ2-2
ASGFEGTGELF
>TRBV14|TRBJ1-1
ASSQAQDTEAF
>TRBV7-9|TRBJ1-6
ASSPEVQDSPLH
>TRBV18|TRBJ1-1
ASSPLTGGMNTEAF
>TRBV6-6|TRBJ2-3
ASTQQGRAGTDTQY
>TRBV27|TRBJ1-1
ASSTGPPNTEAF
>TRBV11-2|TRBJ1-1
ASSAPPGNTEAF
>TRBV19|TRBJ2-7
ASSTQGSYEQY
>TRBV2|TRBJ2-7
ASKNRDFTYEQY